One T cell receptor (beta chain) is described in this entry. The sample belongs to a study of CD8 T cells in Susac syndrome. TCR beta sequences were obtained from blood CD8+ and CD4+ T cells. Patients with stable or active relapsing-remitting disease, all of them treatment-naive, made up the multiple sclerosis controls. Isolation of CD8+ and CD4+ T cells was performed negatively, whereas enrichment of TEMRA cells was done by FACS. Reverse transcription of roughly 0.5 to 1 ug RNA used random hexamers. TCRdb re-derived calls from the immunoSEQ multiplex PCR reads in MiXCR, one entry per CDR3 protein. This repertoire shows 65,000 to 90,000 distinct CDR3 sequences, approximately 95% found once; its top ten account for approximately 0.4%. The CDR3 runs to 14 residues. Germline CDR1 and CDR2: SGHVS and FQNEAQ. V dropped 4 bases and J dropped 5; count of bases not matched to a gene: 6.

Material: CD8+ T cells from PBMCs. The TCR comes from a human donor with multiple sclerosis. This chain links TRBV7-8 with TRBJ2-7, with 9 bases that match TRBD1. This CDR3 is CASSSEDRGNEQYF. In DNA form, the CDR3 reads TGTGCCAGCAGCTCAGAGGACAGGGGCAACGAGCAGTACTTC.